The 31 T cell receptor beta chains below come from one sample, sequenced in a study of a mutant IDH1 vaccine in newly diagnosed glioma. What these receptors recognize is not known. Time point defined: week 35, safety follow-up. All doses held 300 ug of mutant IDH1 20-mer peptide, with topical imiquimod. The method was immunoSEQ multiplex PCR; TCRdb's version includes in-frame clones alone and lacks a portion of them. The table lists 35,000 to 45,000 clones, 85% to 90% of them singletons. The sample in question was PBMCs, obtained from a glioma patient whose treatment included an IDH1 peptide vaccine. The receptors were sampled from a man aged 35 to 55 with glioma.

The rearrangement joins TRBV5-1 to TRBJ2-7; TRBD1 agrees at 8 bases. The CDR3 contains 15 residues. CDR1 SGHRS and CDR2 YFSETQ come from the germline V gene. Trimming cost V 0 bases and J 6 bases; bases outside gene matches: 8. The CDR3 reads CASSLVSRGPLEQYF. In nucleotides, the CDR3 is TGCGCCAGCAGCTTGGTGAGCAGGGGGCCCCTCGAGCAGTACTTC.

This clone was seen just once. The V call is TRBV5-6, the J call TRBJ2-6; D uncertain. The CDR3 extends over 15 amino acids. From germline, CDR1 is SGHDT and CDR2 YYEEEE. Between the trimmed V and J ends, which lost 0 bases and 4 bases, there was a span of 8 bases. CDR3: CASSLGGSGANVLTF. In DNA, the CDR3 is TGTGCCAGCAGCTTGGGTGGGTCCGGGGCCAACGTCCTGACTTTC.

The V and J genes are TRBV19 and TRBJ1-5, with 9 bases identical to TRBD1. CDR1 is LNHDA and CDR2 is SQIVND in the germline V gene (reference sequence). This CDR3 is built from 15 residues. V lost 7 bases, J lost 4 bases, and 8 bases stayed unmatched. The CDR3 here is CASTPTGGRNQPQHF. The CDR3 DNA is TGTGCCAGTACCCCGACAGGGGGTCGTAATCAGCCCCAGCATTTT.

This rearrangement joins TRBV28 to TRBJ2-7; unclear D gene. Looked up from germline, CDR1 is MDHEN and CDR2 is SYDVKM. The CDR3 is 13 amino acids. The V gene lost 6 bases and the J gene lost 5 bases, with 14 bases spanning the gap. As DNA, the CDR3 is TGTGCCAGCAGACTGCCGGAGATAAACGAGCAGTACTTC. Translation gives CASRLPEINEQYF.

J is TRBJ2-5 and V is TRBV4-2; 10 bases agree with TRBD2. This CDR3 comprises 16 residues. CDR1 and CDR2 (germline): LGHNA, YNFKEQ. V lost 2 bases to trimming and J lost 1 base; unmatched junction nucleotides: 4. CDR3 sequence (DNA): TGTGCCAGCAGCCAATGGAGCGGGGGGGCCCAAGAGACCCAGTACTTC. Amino acids: CASSQWSGGAQETQYF.

The V call is TRBV5-8, the J call TRBJ1-4; 10 bases fit TRBD1. J gave up 8 bases and V 4 bases, and 8 bases lay outside the gene matches. CDR1 is SGHTS and CDR2 is YDEGEE in the germline V gene. This CDR3 has 15 amino acids. The DNA of the CDR3 is TGTGCCAGCAGCCTGACAGGGGGCGGTGGAGAAAAACTGTTTTTT. The encoded protein is CASSLTGGGGEKLFF.

The chain employs TRBV9 and TRBJ2-3; D assignment may be TRBD1 or TRBD2 (5 bases each). Germline V gene lookup returns CDR1 SGDLS and CDR2 YYNGEE. This CDR3 region has 16 residues. The ends were cut back, 4 bases at V and 3 bases at J, with 18 bases in the middle. The CDR3 sequence is CASSRGTNLLTDTQYF. CDR3 bases: TGTGCCAGCAGCCGTGGGACCAACCTCCTTACAGATACGCAGTATTTT.

The chain links TRBV5-4 to TRBJ2-2; no firm D call. V was shortened by 2 bases and J by 4 bases, with 9 bases between the two germline ends. The germline V gene has CDR1 SGHNT and CDR2 YYREEE (reference sequence). The CDR3 spans 14 residues. The CDR3: CASSFQEVTGELFF. CDR3 DNA: TGTGCCAGCAGCTTCCAAGAGGTCACCGGGGAGCTGTTTTTT.

This chain joins TRBV10-1 and TRBJ2-3; tentatively, D is TRBD2 (5 bases). Between the trimmed V and J ends, which lost 0 bases and 2 bases, there was a span of 9 bases. Germline CDR1 and CDR2: WNHNN and SYGVQD (reference sequence). The length of the CDR3 is 15 residues. The CDR3 protein is CASSESRAPTDTQYF. The DNA of the CDR3 is TGCGCCAGCAGTGAGTCGAGGGCCCCCACAGATACGCAGTATTTT.

V gene TRBV18 combines with J gene TRBJ1-6, with D perhaps matching TRBD1 (6 bases). V was clipped by 4 bases and J by 7 bases, with 14 bases between them. The CDR3 contains 15 residues. Germline V gene data show CDR1 as KGHSH and CDR2 as LQKENI. The CDR3 reads CASSQPQGMNSPLHF. The CDR3 bases are TGTGCCAGCTCACAACCTCAGGGGATGAATTCACCCCTCCACTTT.

The CDR3 DNA is TGTGCCAGCAGCTGGAGGTCCGGAAACACCATATATTTT. As protein: CASSWRSGNTIYF. The V call is TRBV5-6, the J call TRBJ1-3; no definite D call. Germline V CDR1 and CDR2: SGHDT, YYEEEE. This CDR3 contains 13 residues. Trimming took 3 bases from V and 4 from J, leaving 8 bases between them. The variable domain in full, completed from reference TRBV5-6 and TRBJ1-3, reads DAGVTQSPTHLIKTRGQQVTLRCSPKSGHDTVSWYQQALGQGPQFIFQYYEEEERQRGNFPDRFSGHQFPNYSSELNVNALLLGDSALYLCASSWRSGNTIYFGEGSWLTVV.

Worth noting for this clone: At one end, the junction sequence differs from germline, possibly due to a read error. This chain uses TRBV7-7 with TRBJ1-4; TRBD1 might be the D (5 bases). Germline V CDR1 and CDR2: SSHAT, FNYEAQ (reference sequence). CDR3 length: 15 residues. The chain's CDR3 is CASSFGTATNEKLFF. The CDR3 DNA is TGTGCTAGCAGCTTCGGGACTGCAACTAATGAAAAACTGTTTTTT.

The J gene is TRBJ2-2, the V gene TRBV7-2; maybe TRBD1 (7 bases). V lost 5 bases to trimming and J lost 6 bases, with 10 bases between them. Germline V gene data show CDR1 as SGHTA and CDR2 as FQGNSA. CDR3 length: 13 residues. The CDR3 coding sequence is TGTGCCAGCAGCCCAGGGGGGTCCGGGGAGCTGTTTTTT. Amino acids: CASSPGGSGELFF.

This clone has a single count. V gene TRBV7-2 combines with J gene TRBJ2-5; the match to TRBD2 covers 9 bases. After removal of 5 bases from V and 12 bases from J, the junction contained 13 bases not matched to a gene. Looked up from germline, CDR1 is SGHTA and CDR2 is FQGNSA. This CDR3 contains 14 residues. CDR3 sequence reads: CASSTGVAGAIKYF. CDR3 sequence (DNA): TGTGCCAGCAGCACAGGGGTAGCGGGAGCCATAAAGTACTTC.

The chain recombines TRBV11-2 with TRBJ2-7; 9 nucleotides align to TRBD1. CDR3 length: 14 amino acids. CDR1 is SGHAT and CDR2 is FQNNGV in the germline V gene. V was clipped by 4 bases and J by 3 bases; unmatched bases: 4. CDR3 in amino acids: CASSSGTGSYEQYV. CDR3 DNA sequence: TGTGCCAGCAGCTCAGGGACAGGGAGCTACGAGCAGTACGTC.

The rearrangement links TRBV9 to TRBJ1-1; 8 bases are a match to TRBD1. The V segment lost 3 bases and the J segment 0 bases; nucleotides outside the gene matches: 7. CDR3 size: 16 residues. Germline CDR1 and CDR2: SGDLS and YYNGEE. CDR3 loop: CASSAGQGRMNTEAFF. As DNA, the CDR3 is TGTGCCAGCAGCGCTGGACAGGGTCGCATGAACACTGAAGCTTTCTTT.

The J gene is TRBJ2-1, the V gene TRBV2, with 8 bases lining up with TRBD1. V was clipped by 8 bases and J by 4 bases; unmatched bases: 10. This CDR3 has 15 amino acids. CDR1 and CDR2 (germline): SNHLY, FYNNEI. As DNA, the CDR3 is TGTGCCAGCCCCGCCGCGGACAGGGATTACAATGAGCAGTTCTTC. It encodes CASPAADRDYNEQFF.

The chain employs TRBV7-9 and TRBJ2-2; TRBD1 is a possible D gene (6 bases). Germline values: CDR1 SEHNR, CDR2 FQNEAQ (reference sequence). The ends were cut back, 6 bases at V and 7 bases at J, with 18 bases in the middle. This CDR3 is built from 15 residues. CDR3 coding DNA: TGTGCCAGCAGTCCAGGGGTTTTCCGGGACGGGGAGCTGTTTTTT. This sequence encodes CASSPGVFRDGELFF. Based on the CDR3 plus reference TRBV7-9 and TRBJ2-2, the full variable domain is DTGVSQNPRHKITKRGQNVTFRCDPISEHNRLYWYRQTLGQGPEFLTYFQNEAQLEKSRLLSDRFSAERPKGSFSTLEIQRTEQGDSAMYLCASSPGVFRDGELFFGEGSRLTVL.

The chain combines TRBV7-2 with TRBJ1-2, with D perhaps TRBD1 (6 bases). Looked up from germline, CDR1 is SGHTA and CDR2 is FQGNSA. V lost 2 bases and J 3 bases, leaving 10 bases between the germline ends. CDR3 length equals 14 residues. The CDR3 here is CASSLSRGDYGYTF. The CDR3 bases are TGTGCCAGCAGCTTAAGCAGGGGAGACTATGGCTACACCTTC.

The V gene is TRBV5-1, the J gene TRBJ1-2, with D unresolved. Germline CDR1 reads SGHRS; CDR2 reads YFSETQ. V was trimmed by 0 bases and J by 4 bases, leaving 13 bases between them. CDR3 size: 15 residues. CDR3 DNA: TGCGCCAGCAGCTTGGAGGGATCAGAATCCTATGGCTACACCTTC. It is translated as CASSLEGSESYGYTF.

The chain carries TRBV13 and TRBJ2-1, with 7 bases aligning to TRBD1. Losses at the gene ends were 0 bases for V and 7 bases for J; bases not matched to a gene: 9. Germline-derived CDR1 and CDR2 are PRHDT and FYEKMQ (reference sequence). This CDR3 contains 16 residues. CDR3: CASSLGIGGRLNEQFF. DNA for the CDR3: TGTGCCAGCAGCTTAGGGATAGGGGGCCGGTTGAATGAGCAGTTCTTC. The variable domain in full, with the rest retrieved from reference TRBV13 and TRBJ2-1, is AAGVIQSPRHLIKEKRETATLKCYPIPRHDTVYWYQQGPGQDPQFLISFYEKMQSDKGSIPDRFSAQQFSDYHSELNMSSLELGDSALYFCASSLGIGGRLNEQFFGPGTRLTVL.

This clone has a single count. The chain employs TRBV5-1 and TRBJ1-2; TRBD1 is a possible D gene (6 bases). CDR3 length: 13 residues. Germline V CDR1 and CDR2: SGHRS, YFSETQ. V lost 4 bases and J 1 base, leaving 8 bases between the germline ends. CDR3 residues: CASSVDSNYGYTF. The CDR3 nucleotides read TGCGCCAGCAGCGTGGACAGTAACTATGGCTACACCTTC.

This chain joins TRBV6-1 and TRBJ2-1; TRBD1 might be the D (6 bases). The germline V gene encodes CDR1 MNHNS and CDR2 SASEGT. This CDR3 has 15 residues. The CDR3 loop is CACGLIRQVYNEQFF. Written as DNA, the CDR3 is TGTGCATGTGGGCTAATTAGACAGGTCTACAATGAGCAGTTCTTC.

The chain employs TRBV7-3 and TRBJ1-1; the D is unclear. The V gene lost 0 bases and the J gene lost 8 bases, with 10 bases spanning the gap. The CDR3 contains 13 residues. CDR1 is SGHTA, CDR2 FQGTGA, per germline. In DNA, the CDR3 is TGTGCCAGCAGCTTAACACCGGTCGGCGAAGCTTTCTTT. It encodes CASSLTPVGEAFF.

V usage is TRBV6-5 and J usage is TRBJ1-2; D remains ambiguous. This CDR3 is built from 12 residues. Per the germline V gene, CDR1 is MNHEY and CDR2 is SVGAGI. The ends were cut back, 4 bases at V and 6 bases at J, with 9 bases in the middle. The CDR3 spells CASSFLGNGYTF. CDR3 in DNA: TGTGCCAGCAGTTTTCTGGGAAATGGCTACACCTTC.

The gene calls are TRBV10-3 and TRBJ2-5; D is possibly TRBD2 (6 bases). The CDR3 loop spans 17 amino acids. The germline gives CDR1 ENHRY, CDR2 SYGVKD. Trimming took 0 bases from V and 0 from J, leaving 14 bases between them. The CDR3, as DNA: TGTGCCATCAGTGAGTCTATTGCGGGACGGAACCAAGAGACCCAGTACTTC. The encoded protein is CAISESIAGRNQETQYF.

The genes are TRBV9 and TRBJ2-1; D gene unclear. V lost 0 bases and J lost 0, with 7 bases in between. The CDR3 is made up of 15 amino acids. Germline V gene lookup returns CDR1 SGDLS and CDR2 YYNGEE. CDR3 amino acids: CASSVDSASYNEQFF. Written as DNA, the CDR3 is TGTGCCAGCAGCGTAGACAGCGCCTCCTACAATGAGCAGTTCTTC.

The chain combines TRBV19 with TRBJ2-2, with TRBD1 matching over 11 bases. The length of the CDR3 is 15 residues. Germline CDR1 is LNHDA and CDR2 is SQIVND (reference sequence). The V segment lost 8 bases and the J segment 4 bases; nucleotides outside the gene matches: 6. The CDR3 here is CASLDRGRTTGELFF. The CDR3 coding sequence is TGTGCCAGTCTGGACAGGGGGCGCACCACCGGGGAGCTGTTTTTT.

V and J are TRBV19 and TRBJ1-1, with D possibly being TRBD1 (6 bases). The germline V gene has CDR1 LNHDA and CDR2 SQIVND (reference sequence). V was cut by 6 bases and J by 2 bases, with 10 bases left in between. The CDR3 covers 13 residues. For the CDR3, the DNA is TGTGCCAGTAGCCGGACAGAAAACACTGAAGCTTTCTTT. This encodes CASSRTENTEAFF.

This chain joins TRBV5-1 and TRBJ1-2; 7 positions match TRBD1. The trim removed 4 bases at V and 3 bases at J, leaving 6 bases unmatched. The CDR3 runs to 14 residues. The germline V gene encodes CDR1 SGHRS and CDR2 YFSETQ. CDR3 amino acids: CASSPPTGYYGYTF. The CDR3 region has the DNA TGCGCCAGCAGCCCACCGACAGGGTACTATGGCTACACCTTC.

The rearrangement links TRBV6-1 to TRBJ2-7, with 7 bases identical to TRBD1. Germline values: CDR1 MNHNS, CDR2 SASEGT. With 6 bases clipped from V and 3 bases from J, the junction kept 8 bases outside the gene matches. CDR3 size: 14 residues. In DNA, the CDR3 is TGTGCCAGCAGCGCTCGACAGGGCCTCTACGAGCAGTACGTC. This codes for CASSARQGLYEQYV.